The present T cell receptor (beta chain) was sequenced within a study of shared clonotypes between healthy human individuals (dated by TCRdb to the early 2020s). For the wider study: The cohort included a few men and a couple of women between 18 and 49 years of age. For each donor, three plates each were used for CD4 naive and CD4 memory, two plates were used for CD8 naive, and one plate was used for CD8 memory. Blood TCR repertoires of five healthy adults were deeply sequenced to estimate repertoire size and the extent of clonotype sharing between individuals. To increase sequencing depth and limit assay-specific biases, TCR repertoire library preparation and sequencing were carried out by different laboratories using diverse techniques. Leukapheresis yielded between about 0.94 and 10 billion PBMCs per donor.

Points on this clone: The antigen this receptor binds is unknown. No quality values exist for individual bases; no much larger clone is one base distant.

What the work shows at the level of the full study, not this receptor alone: Naive subsets generally had larger estimated clonotype richness than memory subsets did. Only blood was sampled, and tissue TCR repertoires likely differ from those in blood. Rarefaction of sorted-subset datasets indicated incomplete sequencing despite the large sequencing depth. The small number of donors limited the genetic and exposure-history diversity represented. Based on pairwise subsampling, the degree of clonotype sharing among donors was expected to be affected by sequencing depth. Clonotypes shared by all four sorted-subset donors showed higher generation probabilities than non-shared clonotypes. Roughly 5% of naive CD4, roughly 3.5% of naive CD8, approximately 2.2% of memory CD4, and approximately 0.39% of memory CD8 clonotypes were shared across several donors.

Using the deep immunoSEQ assay, multiplex PCR amplified TCR CDR3 regions from genomic DNA. For each cell subset, the extracted genomic DNA was distributed evenly across all wells of several immunoSEQ 96-well plates, and each plate served as one replicate. Each replicate PCR for sorted subsets received around 200 ng genomic DNA, equal to roughly 30,000 T cell genomes. Purified libraries were measured with a Qubit 3.0 fluorometer, size-checked on a Bioanalyzer 2100, and measured again with the KAPA Library Quantification kit. Each immunoSEQ 96-well plate was sequenced on its own single-read 150-cycle Illumina NextSeq 550 flow cell. The authors processed their data as follows. Because the immunoSEQ output included only junctional sequences and no quality scores, the filtering could not be the same as the filtering used for full-length reads. Sequences were annotated with PyIR, a Python wrapper for IgBLAST v1.9, and V/J genes and CDR3 were assigned using IMGT germline references. Reads were removed for weak V/J assignments (E-value above 1e-6), missing CDR3, stop codons, out-of-frame junctions, or ambiguous translated residues. V3J clonotypes were defined as sequences sharing an identical inferred V gene, J gene, and CDR3 amino acid sequence. The percentage overlap between two repertoires was calculated by dividing the number of shared unique clonotypes by the size of the smaller repertoire. Repertoire richness was assessed with RTK rarefaction, the Chao1 estimator, and Recon v2.1 estimates of unobserved clonotypes. Generation probabilities for all TCRbeta clonotypes obtained by the gDNA method from a handful of donors were computed using OLGA. TCRdb carries this immuneACCESS record with in-frame sequences only. Its versions omit some clonotypes, under half of them owing to an unresolved V gene in the studies checked, with the rest unexplained. The V and J calls and clone size were taken over from that table, and D and trimming were inferred from the DNA. In all, the sample holds millions of clones, and approximately 93% of those were seen once. The ten largest make up 0.39% of the sample.

The donors were healthy, HIV-negative adults with no recently reported acute infections or vaccinations. Every donor was a Caucasian adult residing in Nashville, Tennessee, USA. CD4+ T cells were enriched by magnetic negative selection, after which naive cells were positively selected on CD45RA and the negative fraction was taken as the memory subset. Blood was obtained by leukapheresis, after which PBMCs were separated by Ficoll-Histopaque density gradient centrifugation and cryopreserved in liquid nitrogen vapor phase. Analytical flow cytometry was used to check the purity and quantity of each magnetically sorted T cell population. From each sorted fraction, genomic DNA was isolated and quantified by UV absorbance on a Nanodrop 2000c. The receptor was isolated from a man aged 18-30 years in good health. Some clones in this sample may be carry-over from other donors' samples. Sequences were obtained from naive CD4+ T cells from PBMCs. In light of the paper, this sample's cell subset or site label describes: CD45RA+ positively selected.

The CDR3 is CAISETAGMNTEAFF. The base sequence is TGTGCCATCAGTGAGACAGCAGGAATGAACACTGAAGCTTTCTTT. In this chain, TRBV10-3 is recombined with TRBJ1-1, with the D gene not clear enough to name. The CDR3 runs 15 amino acids, cysteine and phenylalanine included. Only the CDR3 region is kept as DNA, spanning 45 bases read in frame from base 1. CDR1 and CDR2 (ENHRY, SYGVKD) derive from the germline V gene. V loses 2 bases, J loses 0 bases, and the germline ends lie 10 bases apart.